One sample yielded the 14 T cell receptor beta chains listed below, sequenced in a study of cytotoxic CD8 clonotypes in ibrutinib-treated CLL. Sequencing used immunoSEQ multiplex PCR; TCRdb keeps in-frame clones, though not all of them. This sample has 130,000 or so clones, with roughly 83% found just once. The starting material was PBMCs, obtained after 12 months of ibrutinib treatment. Receptor source: a human donor with chronic lymphocytic leukemia.

The J gene is TRBJ1-5, the V gene TRBV5-5; the match to TRBD1 covers 11 bases. Germline V gene sequence: CDR1 SGHKS, CDR2 YYEKEE (reference sequence). This CDR3 comprises 15 residues. Losses at the gene ends were 3 bases for V and 5 bases for J; bases not matched to a gene: 4. The CDR3 DNA reads TGTGCCAGCAGCTACACGGGACAGGGGGATCAGCCCCAGCATTTT. Protein sequence: CASSYTGQGDQPQHF. Using reference TRBV5-5 and TRBJ1-5 for the parts outside the CDR3, the full variable domain is DAGVTQSPTHLIKTRGQQVTLRCSPISGHKSVSWYQQVLGQGPQFIFQYYEKEERGRGNFPDRFSARQFPNYSSELNVNALLLGDSALYLCASSYTGQGDQPQHFGDGTRLSIL.

This clone was picked up a small number of times. CDR3 DNA: TGTGCCAGCTCACCAGACAGCACTAACTATGGCTACACCTTC. Encoded protein: CASSPDSTNYGYTF. The chain has TRBV18 and TRBJ1-2; a weak D match, TRBD1 (5 bases). With 2 bases removed from V and 0 bases from J, the gap between germline ends came to 7 bases. Germline CDR1 KGHSH, CDR2 LQKENI. CDR3 length: 14 amino acids.

J is TRBJ2-1 and V is TRBV9; 7 positions agree with TRBD1. The V gene end was trimmed by 1 base and the J gene end by 4 bases; junction bases not matched to a gene: 5. The germline V gene has CDR1 SGDLS and CDR2 YYNGEE. The CDR3 extends over 15 amino acids. As DNA, the CDR3 is TGTGCCAGCAGCGTAAGGGCAGGGGGTTACAATGAGCAGTTCTTC. Translated: CASSVRAGGYNEQFF. The full variable domain, completed using reference TRBV9 and TRBJ2-1, is DSGVTQTPKHLITATGQRVTLRCSPRSGDLSVYWYQQSLDQGLQFLIQYYNGEERAKGNILERFSAQQFPDLHSELNLSSLELGDSALYFCASSVRAGGYNEQFFGPGTRLTVL.

The CDR3 region is CASQSGGPYNEQFF. In nucleotides, the CDR3 is TGTGCCAGCCAATCAGGGGGCCCCTACAATGAGCAGTTCTTC. The chain joins TRBV2 to TRBJ2-1; 8 bases align to TRBD1. The CDR3 is made up of 14 amino acids. V gave up 8 bases and J gave up 2 bases; unmatched junction bases: 5. In germline, CDR1 is SNHLY, CDR2 FYNNEI. The complete variable domain, with remaining parts taken from reference TRBV2 and TRBJ2-1, reads EPEVTQTPSHQVTQMGQEVILRCVPISNHLYFYWYRQILGQKVEFLVSFYNNEISEKSEIFDDQFSVERPDGSNFTLKIRSTKLEDSAMYFCASQSGGPYNEQFFGPGTRLTVL.

V is TRBV7-6 and J is TRBJ2-3, with unresolved D. Trimming removed 5 bases from V and 0 bases from J, with 9 bases in between. This CDR3 region has 14 residues. Germline assignment: CDR1 SGHVS and CDR2 FNYEAQ. This CDR3 is CASSPASSTDTQYF. CDR3 in DNA: TGTGCCAGCAGCCCCGCCTCAAGCACAGATACGCAGTATTTT.

The rearrangement joins TRBV29-1 to TRBJ2-1; 15 nucleotides match TRBD2. Germline V gene lookup returns CDR1 SQVTM and CDR2 ANQGSEA. The CDR3 runs to 14 residues. Unmatched junction bases numbered 6, after V lost 7 bases and J lost 8 bases. CDR3 coding DNA: TGCAGCGCCCGGACTAGCGGGAGGGCCGATGAGCAGTTCTTC. Translated: CSARTSGRADEQFF.

This clone was seen only a few times. The J gene is TRBJ2-2, the V gene TRBV10-3; 9 bases line up with TRBD1. The CDR3 loop spans 14 amino acids. V was pared by 8 bases and J by 4 bases, with 5 bases of the junction left unmatched. Germline lookup yields CDR1 ENHRY and CDR2 SYGVKD. The CDR3: CAISGTGSTGELFF. DNA of the CDR3: TGTGCCATCTCCGGGACAGGGTCCACCGGGGAGCTGTTTTTT.

J is TRBJ2-7 and V is TRBV19, with 9 bases fitting TRBD2. Trimming at V came to 5 bases and at J to 4 bases, leaving 9 bases not matched to a gene. The germline V gene has CDR1 LNHDA and CDR2 SQIVND (reference sequence). The CDR3 covers 15 residues. Here the CDR3 DNA reads TGTGCCAGTAGTTATTTTGGCGGGAGGGGTTACGAGCAGTACTTC. This codes for CASSYFGGRGYEQYF.

The rearrangement joins TRBV7-3 to TRBJ2-5; 13 bases map to TRBD2. V lost 5 bases and J lost 2; bases outside the gene matches: 2. The V gene's germline CDR1 is SGHTA and CDR2 FQGTGA. This CDR3 comprises 15 residues. The CDR3 reads CASSEGLAGQETQYF. As DNA, the CDR3 is TGTGCCAGCAGCGAGGGACTAGCGGGGCAAGAGACCCAGTACTTC. Combining the CDR3 with reference TRBV7-3 and TRBJ2-5 gives the whole variable domain GAGVSQTPSNKVTEKGKYVELRCDPISGHTALYWYRQSLGQGPEFLIYFQGTGAADDSGLPNDRFFAVRPEGSVSTLKIQRTERGDSAVYLCASSEGLAGQETQYFGPGTRLLVL.

The CDR3 reads CAISFTGTEDDGYTF. The CDR3 region has the DNA TGTGCCATCAGTTTTACCGGGACGGAAGACGATGGCTACACCTTC. The chain is built from TRBV10-3 and TRBJ1-2, with TRBD1 as a possible D gene (5 bases). Looked up from germline, CDR1 is ENHRY and CDR2 is SYGVKD. This CDR3 is built from 15 residues. The germline V and J ends were trimmed by 5 bases and 6 bases, with 19 bases remaining between them.

The CDR3 coding sequence is TGTGCCAGCAGTATCCGGACGTACTACAATGAGCAGTTCTTC. Translation gives CASSIRTYYNEQFF. The chain links TRBV6-5 to TRBJ2-1, with D uncertain. Trimming pared 5 bases from V and 3 bases from J, leaving 11 bases between. CDR1 and CDR2 (germline): MNHEY, SVGAGI. The CDR3 runs 14 residues.

The V and J genes are TRBV10-2 and TRBJ2-2; D uncertain. The length of the CDR3 is 13 residues. The V end lost 9 bases, the J end lost 3 bases, and 11 bases lay between the germline ends. CDR1 is WSHSY, CDR2 SAAADI, per germline. DNA of the CDR3: TGCGCCAGTCTGAATGGGTACACCGGGGAGCTGTTTTTT. This sequence encodes CASLNGYTGELFF.

The gene calls are TRBV4-1 and TRBJ2-7, with D perhaps TRBD2 (6 bases). The germline gives CDR1 MGHRA, CDR2 YSYEKL. Trimming removed 6 bases at V and 4 bases at J, with 16 bases between. The CDR3 consists of 14 residues. DNA for the CDR3: TGCGCCAGCAGTTATCCAGGGAGGTCATACGAGCAGTACTTC. Residues: CASSYPGRSYEQYF.

V usage is TRBV9 and J usage is TRBJ1-2; D is unclear. Deletions cut 0 bases from V and 0 bases from J, with 6 bases between. The CDR3 is 14 residues long. Germline CDR1 reads SGDLS; CDR2 reads YYNGEE. CDR3 sequence: CASSVVPANYGYTF. CDR3 DNA sequence: TGTGCCAGCAGCGTAGTGCCAGCTAACTATGGCTACACCTTC.